This T cell receptor beta chain was sequenced for a study of beta chain features in type 1 diabetes. On the study more broadly: Examination of sorted cells across all samples involved more than 100,000,000 cells.

This clone turned up a few times. What it binds is unknown. Sorted CD4+ subsets: naive, central memory, regulatory, stem cell-like memory (CD45RO/CCR7/CD25/CD127/CD95/CD27 panel). Reverse transcription of all isolated RNA meant that expressed TCRB transcripts were sequenced. Only in-frame clones appear in the TCRdb table, and some are missing; sequencing was by immunoSEQ multiplex PCR. The sample holds a few hundred thousand clones, roughly 11% seen once. CDR1 and CDR2 from the germline V gene are SGHTA and FQGTGA. The ends were cut back, 0 bases at V and 6 bases at J, with 11 bases in the middle. The CDR3 length is 15 residues. The study, taken as a whole, reports: Researchers report that Type 1 diabetes patients had moderately but significantly shorter TCRB CDR3s across all four CD4+ subsets. Insertions were fewer and deletions more numerous at VDJ junctions in type 1 diabetes patients.

The sequenced sample was naive CD4+ T cells from blood. This TCR came from a woman aged 25 to 39 in good health. The chain combines TRBV7-3 with TRBJ2-2, with D perhaps TRBD1 (6 bases). CDR3 sequence: CASSLTGGKPGELFF. The DNA of the CDR3 is TGTGCCAGCAGCTTAACAGGGGGTAAACCCGGGGAGCTGTTTTTT. The full variable domain, its missing parts supplied by reference TRBV7-3 and TRBJ2-2, is GAGVSQTPSNKVTEKGKYVELRCDPISGHTALYWYRQSLGQGPEFLIYFQGTGAADDSGLPNDRFFAVRPEGSVSTLKIQRTERGDSAVYLCASSLTGGKPGELFFGEGSRLTVL.